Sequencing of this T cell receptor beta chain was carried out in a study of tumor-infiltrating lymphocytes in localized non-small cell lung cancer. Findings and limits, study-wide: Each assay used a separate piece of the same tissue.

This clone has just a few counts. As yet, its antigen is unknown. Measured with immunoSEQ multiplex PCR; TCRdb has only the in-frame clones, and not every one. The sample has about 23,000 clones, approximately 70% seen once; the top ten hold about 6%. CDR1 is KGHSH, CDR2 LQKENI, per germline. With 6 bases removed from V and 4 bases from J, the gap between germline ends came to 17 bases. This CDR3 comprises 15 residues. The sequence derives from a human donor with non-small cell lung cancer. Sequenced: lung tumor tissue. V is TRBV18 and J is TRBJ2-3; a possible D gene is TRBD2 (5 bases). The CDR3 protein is CASSPGLDKPDTQYF. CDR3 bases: TGTGCCAGCTCTCCCGGACTCGACAAACCAGATACGCAGTATTTT.